Below, 6 T cell receptor beta chains from the same sample are listed, as sequenced in a study of blood T cells in healthy people across ages. Through a sample-barcoded 5' primer and a J-beta primer mix, a second PCR was run for about 6 to 12 cycles. TCRdb re-called the 5' RACE reads through MiXCR, storing one row per CDR3 protein. The sample has approximately 1.5 million distinct CDR3 sequences; around 36% are singletons. Sequencing was carried out using blood. The receptor source for this set is a woman aged 25 to 39 in good health.

In its sample, this clonotype was seen a few times. V usage is TRBV20-1 and J usage is TRBJ2-3, with a possible D match to TRBD1 (6 bases). The CDR3 covers 13 residues. In germline, CDR1 is DFQATT, CDR2 SNEGSKA (reference sequence). Trimming stripped 5 bases from V and 6 bases from J, with 15 bases between. CDR3 sequence reads: CSAGGQFLDTQYF. CDR3 coding DNA: TGCAGTGCTGGAGGACAGTTTCTCGATACGCAGTATTTT.

This clonotype has just a few counts. CDR3 nucleotide sequence: TGTGCCAGCAGTTGGGACTTTGATTTCTACGAGCAGTACTTC. Its translation is CASSWDFDFYEQYF. This sequence joins TRBV12-3 or TRBV12-4 and TRBJ2-7, with D possibly being TRBD2 (6 bases). V dropped 4 bases and J dropped 3 bases, with 13 bases sitting between them. The CDR3 sequence is 14 residues long.

This clonotype came up a few times. The chain couples TRBV5-1 to TRBJ2-1, with TRBD2 matching over 9 bases. The trim removed 4 bases at V and 8 bases at J, leaving 13 bases unmatched. CDR1 is SGHRS, CDR2 YFSETQ, per germline. CDR3 length: 16 amino acids. The CDR3 nucleotides are TGCGCCAGCAGCCGCGAATTGCGGGAGGGGATCTATGAGCAGTTCTTC. Residues: CASSRELREGIYEQFF.

This clonotype has a count of ten or more. This chain connects TRBV4-2 to TRBJ2-3; 9 bases map to TRBD2. Trimming cost V 3 bases and J 3 bases; bases outside gene matches: 4. From germline, CDR1 is LGHNA and CDR2 YNFKEQ. The CDR3 covers 15 residues. CDR3 DNA sequence: TGTGCCAGCAGCCAGGCTAGCGGGATTACAGATACGCAGTATTTT. Its protein is CASSQASGITDTQYF.

The V and J genes are TRBV7-6 and TRBJ1-1, with TRBD1 matching over 7 bases. This CDR3 spans 16 amino acids. Germline-derived CDR1 and CDR2 are SGHVS and FNYEAQ. V gave up 2 bases and J gave up 4 bases; unmatched junction bases: 10. This CDR3 is CASSLNGDSRSTEAFF. The CDR3 region has the DNA TGTGCCAGCAGCTTAAATGGGGACAGCAGAAGCACTGAAGCTTTCTTT.

The chain carries TRBV29-1 and TRBJ1-4; possibly TRBD1 for D (6 bases). Per the germline V gene, CDR1 is SQVTM and CDR2 is ANQGSEA. Trimming left V 7 bases short and J 1 base short, with 10 bases between. The CDR3 is made up of 13 amino acids. The CDR3 is CSATGLTNEKLFF. As DNA, the CDR3 is TGCAGCGCCACAGGGTTAACTAATGAAAAACTGTTTTTT.